This is a list of T cell receptor beta chains from one sample in a study of blood T cell repertoires in COVID-19. Some clones are missing from TCRdb's copy, which holds only in-frame ones; the method was immunoSEQ multiplex PCR. The sample shows around 130,000 clones, roughly nine tenths of them seen only once. Sequencing was performed on peripheral blood. The receptor set was obtained from a man in his 70s with active or convalescent COVID-19. CDR3s include the opening cysteine and the closing phenylalanine or tryptophan. Each record gives: CDR3 protein, CDR3 DNA, V gene, D gene, J gene, CDR3 length, clone size. D genes are given only for firm matches. A row's size may be missing; if present it is once, few, many or a size class.

CASSLIAGGQYEQYF TGTGCCAGCAGCTTAATAGCGGGAGGTCAGTACGAGCAGTACTTC TRBV11-2 TRBD2 TRBJ2-7 15 NA
CASSLLPLAGNSYNEQFF TGTGCCAGCAGCTTACTCCCACTAGCGGGCAACTCCTACAATGAGCAGTTCTTC TRBV7-9 TRBD2 TRBJ2-1 18 NA
CASSQPRPPAYNEQFF TGTGCCAGCAGCCAACCGAGGCCCCCTGCCTACAATGAGCAGTTCTTC TRBV3-1/TRBV3-2 NA TRBJ2-1 16 few
CASSPIGGRSYEQYF TGTGCCAGCAGCCCTATAGGCGGGAGGTCCTACGAGCAGTACTTC TRBV5-4 TRBD2 TRBJ2-7 15 NA
CASSRTGKRNEQFF TGTGCCAGTAGTCGGACAGGGAAGCGGAATGAGCAGTTCTTC TRBV19 TRBD1 TRBJ2-1 14 NA
CASSILTGTSTDTQYF TGTGCCAGTAGTATTTTGACAGGCACTAGCACAGATACGCAGTATTTT TRBV19 NA TRBJ2-3 16 NA
CASSSPGETQYF TGTGCCAGCAGTTCCCCCGGGGAGACCCAGTACTTC TRBV27 NA TRBJ2-5 12 NA
CASSPNGQGQLAKNIQYF TGTGCCAGCAGCCCCAACGGGCAGGGACAACTAGCCAAAAACATTCAGTACTTC TRBV11-2 NA TRBJ2-4 18 NA
CASSIPGQVGRQPQHF TGTGCCAGTAGTATCCCGGGGCAGGTCGGGAGACAGCCCCAGCATTTT TRBV19 NA TRBJ1-5 16 NA
CASSDVYRVAEQYF TGTGCCAGCAGTGATGTGTACAGGGTGGCCGAGCAGTACTTC TRBV25-1 NA TRBJ2-7 14 NA
CARSLAEFVETQYF TGTGCCAGAAGCTTGGCCGAGTTCGTCGAGACCCAGTACTTC TRBV5-3 NA TRBJ2-5 14 NA
CASSQGWGQGTSGSTDTQYF TGTGCCAGCAGCCAAGGTTGGGGACAGGGGACTAGCGGGAGCACAGATACGCAGTATTTT TRBV4-2 TRBD2 TRBJ2-3 20 NA
CASSLEGGSHEQYF TGCGCCAGCAGCTTGGAAGGGGGTTCCCACGAGCAGTACTTC TRBV5-1 NA TRBJ2-7 14 NA
CASSQTLGEKLFF TGCGCCAGCAGCCAAACCTTGGGCGAAAAACTGTTTTTT TRBV4-1 NA TRBJ1-4 13 NA
CASSYSGAGGNQPQHF TGTGCCAGCAGTTACTCGGGGGCTGGCGGTAATCAGCCCCAGCATTTT TRBV6-5 NA TRBJ1-5 16 NA
CASKGQENNEQFF TGCGCCAGCAAAGGACAGGAAAACAATGAGCAGTTCTTC TRBV5-1 TRBD1 TRBJ2-1 13 once
CASSLGGQGAVEQYF TGCGCCAGCAGCTTGGGGGGGCAGGGGGCCGTCGAGCAGTACTTC TRBV5-1 TRBD1 TRBJ2-7 15 NA
CASSQERGYEQYF TGTGCCAGCAGCCAAGAGCGCGGATACGAGCAGTACTTC TRBV4-2 NA TRBJ2-7 13 NA
CATSDSGLSGNSYNEQFF TGTGCCACCAGTGATTCAGGGCTAAGCGGGAACTCCTACAATGAGCAGTTCTTC TRBV24-1 TRBD2 TRBJ2-1 18 NA
CASSEGSSYNSPLHF TGTGCCAGCAGTGAGGGGAGCTCCTATAATTCACCCCTCCACTTT TRBV6-4 NA TRBJ1-6 15 NA
CASSPRQGWNTEAFF TGTGCCAGCAGTCCACGACAGGGTTGGAACACTGAAGCTTTCTTT TRBV28 TRBD1 TRBJ1-1 15 NA
CASSSWGVETQYF TGCGCCAGCAGCTCGTGGGGGGTCGAAACGCAGTATTTT TRBV5-1 NA TRBJ2-3 13 NA
CSASLPWTSGTPYEQYF TGCAGTGCTAGTTTACCCTGGACTAGCGGGACTCCCTACGAGCAGTACTTC TRBV20-1 TRBD2 TRBJ2-7 17 NA
CASSSDRGMGYGYTF TGCGCCAGCAGCTCGGACAGGGGGATGGGCTATGGCTACACCTTC TRBV5-1 TRBD1 TRBJ1-2 15 NA
CASMEGAPYEQYF TGTGCCAGCATGGAGGGGGCCCCCTACGAGCAGTACTTC TRBV6-5 NA TRBJ2-7 13 NA
CASSTQGDTEAFF TGTGCCAGCAGTACCCAGGGGGACACTGAAGCTTTCTTT TRBV7-3 TRBD1 TRBJ1-1 13 NA
CASSRGLGTEAFF TGTGCCAGCAGTCGAGGATTGGGCACTGAAGCTTTCTTT TRBV6-5 NA TRBJ1-1 13 NA
CASSYEAGVYEQYF TGTGCCAGCAGTTACGAGGCGGGAGTCTACGAGCAGTACTTC TRBV6-5 TRBD2 TRBJ2-7 14 NA
CASSFGGQGASPLHF TGTGCCAGCAGCTTCGGGGGACAGGGGGCTTCACCCCTCCACTTT TRBV5-4 TRBD1 TRBJ1-6 15 once
CASSQDLGQGSQPQHF TGCGCCAGCAGCCAAGATTTGGGACAGGGGAGTCAGCCCCAGCATTTT TRBV4-1 TRBD1 TRBJ1-5 16 NA
CASSLSLSHANYGYTF TGTGCCAGCAGCTTAAGTCTTTCTCATGCGAACTATGGCTACACCTTC TRBV7-9 NA TRBJ1-2 16 NA
CASSGTLAGGLGEQFF TGTGCCAGCAGTGGGACACTAGCGGGAGGGTTGGGTGAGCAGTTCTTC TRBV2 TRBD2 TRBJ2-1 16 NA
CASSSTAFPDTQYF TGTGCCAGCAGCTCCACTGCTTTCCCAGATACGCAGTATTTT TRBV5-6 NA TRBJ2-3 14 NA
CAVQGFYEQYF TGTGCCGTTCAGGGGTTCTACGAGCAGTACTTC TRBV25-1 NA TRBJ2-7 11 NA
CASSLSRRSEQFF TGTGCCAGCAGTTTAAGTCGTCGGAGTGAGCAGTTCTTC TRBV28 NA TRBJ2-1 13 NA
CASSLDTKNIQYF TGTGCCAGCAGTTTAGACACCAAAAACATTCAGTACTTC TRBV27 NA TRBJ2-4 13 NA
CASSRVRSYEQYF TGTGCCAGCAGCAGGGTTAGGTCCTACGAGCAGTACTTC TRBV6-5 NA TRBJ2-7 13 NA
CASSEGGVTNEKLFF TGTGCCAGCAGTGAGGGCGGGGTAACTAATGAAAAACTGTTTTTT TRBV2 NA TRBJ1-4 15 NA
CASSPVAGRGDTYEQYF TGTGCCAGCAGTCCCGTCGCGGGCAGGGGGGATACCTACGAGCAGTACTTC TRBV13 NA TRBJ2-7 17 NA
CASSPPQGSSGANVLTF TGTGCCAGCTCACCACCCCAGGGGAGCTCCGGGGCCAACGTCCTGACTTTC TRBV18 NA TRBJ2-6 17 NA
CASSPGGRTYNEQFF TGTGCCAGCAGCCCGGGAGGCCGGACTTACAATGAGCAGTTCTTC TRBV5-6 TRBD2 TRBJ2-1 15 NA
CASRLLAGTSGNTGELFF TGCGCCAGCAGGTTACTTGCCGGGACTAGCGGTAACACCGGGGAGCTGTTTTTT TRBV5-1 TRBD2 TRBJ2-2 18 once
CSVPIGSNTGELFF TGCAGCGTCCCCATCGGGTCGAACACCGGGGAGCTGTTTTTT TRBV29-1 NA TRBJ2-2 14 few
CASSPGTSGITYEQYF TGCGCCAGCAGCCCCGGGACTAGCGGAATAACCTACGAGCAGTACTTC TRBV5-1 TRBD2 TRBJ2-7 16 NA
CASSPPGVRGANVLTF TGTGCCAGCTCACCACCGGGAGTTAGAGGGGCCAACGTCCTGACTTTC TRBV18 NA TRBJ2-6 16 few
CASSFAGRVRTEAFF TGTGCCAGCAGCTTCGCGGGCCGGGTTCGGACTGAAGCTTTCTTT TRBV7-8 NA TRBJ1-1 15 NA
CASSPQPGTGIQPQHF TGTGCCAGCAGCCCTCAGCCCGGGACAGGGATTCAGCCCCAGCATTTT TRBV5-5 TRBD1 TRBJ1-5 16 NA
CASSYSRDSNQPQHF TGTGCCAGCAGTTACTCGAGGGATAGCAATCAGCCCCAGCATTTT TRBV6-5 NA TRBJ1-5 15 NA
CASRGGGNTIYF TGTGCCAGCAGGGGCGGGGGAAACACCATATATTTT TRBV2 NA TRBJ1-3 12 NA
CASSQTGPSNQPQHF TGTGCCAGCAGCCAGACAGGGCCCAGCAATCAGCCCCAGCATTTT TRBV6-8 TRBD1 TRBJ1-5 15 NA
CAISGRGQDWIDTQYF TGTGCCATCAGTGGCAGGGGGCAGGACTGGATCGATACGCAGTATTTT TRBV10-3 TRBD1 TRBJ2-3 16 NA
CASTSQGTSYGYTF TGTGCCAGCACCTCACAGGGGACCTCTTATGGCTACACCTTC TRBV6-5 TRBD1 TRBJ1-2 14 NA
CASSLDGWGQGDGYTF TGCGCCAGCAGCTTGGACGGTTGGGGACAGGGGGATGGCTACACCTTC TRBV5-1 TRBD1 TRBJ1-2 16 NA
CASSLVGDYGYTF TGTGCCAGCAGTCTGGTCGGGGACTATGGCTACACCTTC TRBV28 NA TRBJ1-2 13 NA
CASSPTRGAATEAFF TGTGCCAGCAGTCCCACCCGGGGGGCGGCTACTGAAGCTTTCTTT TRBV28 NA TRBJ1-1 15 NA